This T cell receptor (beta chain) came from a study of T cell responses to AZD1222 COVID-19 vaccine. Only one count was recorded for this clone. The antigen is not known. Sequencing used immunoSEQ multiplex PCR; TCRdb keeps in-frame clones, though not all of them. The sample records 180,000 or so clones, 90% to 95% being singletons. Study-level points and caveats: Elevations in Spike-specific TCR breadth and depth followed administration of two AZD1222 doses. Baseline testing showed seropositivity in only a handful of AZD1222 recipients. Donors were chiefly white British, with a greater number of females, and clonal diversity was perhaps underestimated.

Sequenced material: peripheral blood, taken 28 days after the second AZD1222 dose. The TCR comes from an adult who received the AZD1222 COVID-19 vaccine.

CDR3 coding DNA: TGTGCCAGCAGCGGTAAACAGGGATTAAACACTGAAGCTTTCTTT. It encodes CASSGKQGLNTEAFF. The chain recombines TRBV7-9 with TRBJ1-1; D possibly corresponds to TRBD1 (6 bases). Trimming pared 5 bases from V and 2 bases from J, leaving 15 bases between. From germline, CDR1 is SEHNR and CDR2 FQNEAQ (reference sequence). This CDR3 has 15 amino acids.